This T cell receptor beta chain was obtained from a study of blood T cell repertoires in COVID-19. About the study: Italy, Spain and the United States were the sources of the convalescent and acute COVID-19 samples. PBMCs, B-cell-depleted T cells, or T cells provided the cDNA or gDNA that made up the material.

In the authors' workflow: The authors estimated nucleated cell counts from reference gene primer amplification. TCRdb's copy holds only in-frame clones and misses some; the assay was immunoSEQ multiplex PCR. For V, J and clone size, that table is used; D and trimming come from the DNA. Counted here are about 170,000 clones, more than 75% occurring once; the ten biggest clones make up roughly 3.5%. With 0 bases removed from V and 8 bases from J, the gap between germline ends came to 9 bases. This CDR3 is 14 amino acids long. Germline CDR1 is SGHDT and CDR2 is YYEEEE. In this sample, this clone turned up a few times.

The TCR sequence derives from a man in his 70s with acute or convalescent COVID-19. The V call is TRBV5-6, the J call TRBJ1-6; D unresolved. The sample consisted of peripheral blood. CDR3 nucleotide sequence: TGTGCCAGCAGCTTGGGCCCAGTTCATTCACCCCTCCACTTT. The encoded protein is CASSLGPVHSPLHF.